The source of this T cell receptor (beta chain) is a study of cytomegalovirus exposure and HLA in healthy donors. The PCR contained 60 Vbeta and 13 Jbeta primers. Profiled with immunoSEQ multiplex PCR; TCRdb holds only in-frame clones, not every one. The data show about 75,000 clones, around 80% seen once. The TCR comes from a man in his 70s in good health and CMV-seropositive. The source material was PBMCs.

CDR3: CASSSRVAYNEQFF. The DNA for the CDR3 is TGTGCCAGCAGCTCCAGGGTGGCCTACAATGAGCAGTTCTTC. The genes are TRBV5-6 and TRBJ2-1, with a tentative D call TRBD1 (5 bases). There are 14 residues in the CDR3. Germline CDR1 is SGHDT and CDR2 is YYEEEE. V lost 3 bases and J 2 bases, leaving 9 bases between the germline ends.